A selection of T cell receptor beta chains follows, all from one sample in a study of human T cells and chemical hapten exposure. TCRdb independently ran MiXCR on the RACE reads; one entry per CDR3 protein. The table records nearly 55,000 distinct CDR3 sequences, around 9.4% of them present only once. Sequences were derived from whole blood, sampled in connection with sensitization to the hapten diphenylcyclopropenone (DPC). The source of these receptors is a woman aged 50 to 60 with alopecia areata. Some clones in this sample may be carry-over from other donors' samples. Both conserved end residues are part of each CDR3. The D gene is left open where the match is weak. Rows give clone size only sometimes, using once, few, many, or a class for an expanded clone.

CDR3aa: CASSQDGGRVIETQYF
CDR3nt: TGTGCCAGCAGCCAAGACGGCGGGAGAGTGATAGAGACCCAGTACTTC
v_gene: TRBV3-1
d_gene: TRBD2
j_gene: TRBJ2-5
abundance: many

CDR3aa: CSAVRYQETQYF
CDR3nt: TGCAGTGCTGTCCGATACCAAGAGACCCAGTACTTC
v_gene: TRBV20-1
d_gene: -
j_gene: TRBJ2-5
abundance: few

CDR3aa: CASSPRGSFEAFF
CDR3nt: TGTGCCAGCAGTCCCCGTGGGAGCTTTGAAGCTTTCTTT
v_gene: TRBV12-3/TRBV12-4
d_gene: -
j_gene: TRBJ1-1
abundance: many

CDR3aa: CASSLLDRQAFF
CDR3nt: TGTGCCAGCAGTTTATTGGACCGGCAGGCTTTCTTT
v_gene: TRBV28
d_gene: -
j_gene: TRBJ1-1
abundance: many

CDR3aa: CASSHGTGLQETQYF
CDR3nt: TGTGCCAGCAGTCACGGGACAGGGCTCCAAGAGACCCAGTACTTC
v_gene: TRBV28
d_gene: TRBD1
j_gene: TRBJ2-5
abundance: -

CDR3aa: CASSPQENTEAFF
CDR3nt: TGTGCCAGCAGCCCGCAGGAGAACACTGAAGCTTTCTTT
v_gene: TRBV11-2
d_gene: -
j_gene: TRBJ1-1
abundance: -

CDR3aa: CASSPEGEIFYNEQFF
CDR3nt: TGTGCCAGCAGTCCGGAAGGGGAGATCTTCTACAATGAGCAGTTCTTC
v_gene: TRBV12-3/TRBV12-4
d_gene: -
j_gene: TRBJ2-1
abundance: -

CDR3aa: CASSPLAGNYEQYF
CDR3nt: TGTGCCAGCTCACCTTTAGCAGGGAACTACGAGCAGTACTTC
v_gene: TRBV18
d_gene: -
j_gene: TRBJ2-7
abundance: -

CDR3aa: CASSQERGGPYTEAFF
CDR3nt: TGTGCCAGCAGCCAAGAGAGGGGTGGTCCCTACACTGAAGCTTTCTTT
v_gene: TRBV3-1
d_gene: -
j_gene: TRBJ1-1
abundance: -

CDR3aa: CASSYDVNTGELFF
CDR3nt: TGTGCCAGCAGTTACGACGTTAACACCGGGGAGCTGTTTTTT
v_gene: TRBV5-5
d_gene: -
j_gene: TRBJ2-2
abundance: -

CDR3aa: CASSQVGTGAEQYF
CDR3nt: TGTGCCAGCAGCCAGGTAGGGACAGGGGCCGAGCAGTACTTC
v_gene: TRBV5-4
d_gene: TRBD1
j_gene: TRBJ2-7
abundance: many

CDR3aa: CASSPALTGNGYTF
CDR3nt: TGCGCCAGCAGCCCAGCCCTGACAGGGAATGGCTACACCTTC
v_gene: TRBV5-1
d_gene: TRBD1
j_gene: TRBJ1-2
abundance: many

CDR3aa: CSAPTSGVGRNQPQHF
CDR3nt: TGCAGTGCCCCTACCTCGGGGGTCGGGCGTAATCAGCCCCAGCATTTT
v_gene: TRBV20-1
d_gene: -
j_gene: TRBJ1-5
abundance: -

CDR3aa: CASSIVTVDTGELFF
CDR3nt: TGTGCCAGTAGTATAGTGACAGTGGACACCGGGGAGCTGTTTTTT
v_gene: TRBV19
d_gene: -
j_gene: TRBJ2-2
abundance: few

CDR3aa: CASSVSQTVNTEAFF
CDR3nt: TGTGCCAGCAGCGTTTCCCAAACAGTGAACACTGAAGCTTTCTTT
v_gene: TRBV9
d_gene: -
j_gene: TRBJ1-1
abundance: few

CDR3aa: CASRTNRNQPQHF
CDR3nt: TGTGCCAGCAGGACGAATCGCAATCAGCCCCAGCATTTT
v_gene: TRBV28
d_gene: -
j_gene: TRBJ1-5
abundance: -

CDR3aa: CASTTQGVGRNSPLHF
CDR3nt: TGTGCCAGCACCACCCAGGGGGTCGGACGGAATTCACCCCTCCACTTT
v_gene: TRBV12-3/TRBV12-4
d_gene: TRBD1
j_gene: TRBJ1-6
abundance: many

CDR3aa: CASSPYGIGNSPLHF
CDR3nt: TGTGCCAGCAGCCCCTACGGGATAGGGAATTCACCCCTCCACTTT
v_gene: TRBV3-1
d_gene: -
j_gene: TRBJ1-6
abundance: many

CDR3aa: CAIRETAADTQYF
CDR3nt: TGTGCCATCAGAGAAACAGCGGCAGATACGCAGTATTTT
v_gene: TRBV10-3
d_gene: -
j_gene: TRBJ2-3
abundance: many

CDR3aa: CASWQRETDTQYF
CDR3nt: TGTGCCAGCTGGCAGCGGGAGACAGATACGCAGTATTTT
v_gene: TRBV12-3/TRBV12-4
d_gene: TRBD2
j_gene: TRBJ2-3
abundance: -

CDR3aa: CASSQGHGHEQFF
CDR3nt: TGTGCCAGCAGCCAAGGCCATGGCCATGAGCAGTTCTTC
v_gene: TRBV3-1
d_gene: -
j_gene: TRBJ2-1
abundance: few

CDR3aa: CSARAGYGTQYF
CDR3nt: TGCAGTGCTCGGGCCGGTTATGGGACCCAGTACTTC
v_gene: TRBV20-1
d_gene: -
j_gene: TRBJ2-5
abundance: -

CDR3aa: CATSGAGYNSPLHF
CDR3nt: TGTGCCACCTCTGGGGCAGGGTATAATTCACCCCTCCACTTT
v_gene: TRBV6-5
d_gene: -
j_gene: TRBJ1-6
abundance: -

CDR3aa: CASSPRVEVKNIQYF
CDR3nt: TGTGCCAGCAGCCCCAGGGTCGAAGTCAAAAACATTCAGTACTTC
v_gene: TRBV3-1
d_gene: -
j_gene: TRBJ2-4
abundance: -

CDR3aa: CAISDLDRSTEAFF
CDR3nt: TGTGCCATCAGTGATCTTGACAGATCCACTGAAGCTTTCTTT
v_gene: TRBV10-3
d_gene: -
j_gene: TRBJ1-1
abundance: many

CDR3aa: CASSKTGGTNEQYF
CDR3nt: TGTGCCAGCAGTAAGACAGGGGGCACGAACGAGCAGTACTTC
v_gene: TRBV28
d_gene: TRBD1
j_gene: TRBJ2-7
abundance: -

CDR3aa: CASSWRSRAVPQYF
CDR3nt: TGTGCCAGCAGCTGGAGATCCAGGGCGGTTCCGCAGTATTTT
v_gene: TRBV11-1
d_gene: -
j_gene: TRBJ2-3
abundance: -

CDR3aa: CASSAPTGGRSEKLFF
CDR3nt: TGTGCCAGCAGTGCCCCAACAGGGGGCAGAAGTGAAAAACTGTTTTTT
v_gene: TRBV6-1
d_gene: TRBD1
j_gene: TRBJ1-4
abundance: -

CDR3aa: CASSLTVGDTQYF
CDR3nt: TGTGCCAGCAGCCTTACGGTTGGAGATACGCAGTATTTT
v_gene: TRBV11-2
d_gene: -
j_gene: TRBJ2-3
abundance: many

CDR3aa: CASSLVGLSTDTQYF
CDR3nt: TGCGCCAGCAGCTTGGTGGGTCTCTCCACAGATACGCAGTATTTT
v_gene: TRBV5-1
d_gene: -
j_gene: TRBJ2-3
abundance: few

CDR3aa: CASTRQGASNYGYTF
CDR3nt: TGTGCCAGCACGCGACAGGGGGCTTCTAACTATGGCTACACCTTC
v_gene: TRBV12-3/TRBV12-4
d_gene: TRBD1
j_gene: TRBJ1-2
abundance: many

CDR3aa: CASSLERTYYEQYF
CDR3nt: TGTGCCAGCAGCTTGGAAAGGACCTATTACGAGCAGTACTTC
v_gene: TRBV5-5
d_gene: -
j_gene: TRBJ2-7
abundance: -

CDR3aa: CASSQGGQRTSTDTQYF
CDR3nt: TGCGCCAGCAGCCAAGGGGGGCAGCGTACTAGCACAGATACGCAGTATTTT
v_gene: TRBV4-1
d_gene: -
j_gene: TRBJ2-3
abundance: many

CDR3aa: CASSLSQRNQPQHF
CDR3nt: TGTGCCAGCAGTTTAAGCCAGCGCAATCAGCCCCAGCATTTT
v_gene: TRBV12-3/TRBV12-4
d_gene: -
j_gene: TRBJ1-5
abundance: many

CDR3aa: CATSDRTGTYEQYF
CDR3nt: TGTGCCACCAGTGATCGGACAGGAACTTACGAGCAGTACTTC
v_gene: TRBV24-1
d_gene: TRBD1
j_gene: TRBJ2-7
abundance: many

CDR3aa: CASSQDDYSGNTIYF
CDR3nt: TGCGCCAGCAGCCAAGATGACTACTCTGGAAACACCATATATTTT
v_gene: TRBV4-1
d_gene: -
j_gene: TRBJ1-3
abundance: few

CDR3aa: CASSKAWTCGYTF
CDR3nt: TGTGCCAGCAGCAAAGCTTGGACTTGTGGCTACACCTTC
v_gene: TRBV21-1
d_gene: -
j_gene: TRBJ1-2
abundance: -

CDR3aa: CASSLQGGGQPQHF
CDR3nt: TGTGCCAGCAGCTTACAGGGAGGGGGTCAGCCCCAGCATTTT
v_gene: TRBV7-2
d_gene: -
j_gene: TRBJ1-5
abundance: many

CDR3aa: CASSSANSGANVLTF
CDR3nt: TGTGCCAGCAGCTCAGCGAACTCTGGGGCCAACGTCCTGACTTTC
v_gene: TRBV4-2
d_gene: -
j_gene: TRBJ2-6
abundance: -

CDR3aa: CASSFGGVRTDTQYF
CDR3nt: TGTGCCAGCAGCTTCGGCGGCGTGCGCACAGATACGCAGTATTTT
v_gene: TRBV7-2
d_gene: -
j_gene: TRBJ2-3
abundance: few

CDR3aa: CASSPDLRSNQPQHF
CDR3nt: TGTGCCAGCAGCCCGGACCTTAGGAGCAATCAGCCCCAGCATTTT
v_gene: TRBV27
d_gene: -
j_gene: TRBJ1-5
abundance: many

CDR3aa: CASKLRDTNYEQYF
CDR3nt: TGTGCCAGTAAGCTGAGGGACACTAACTACGAGCAGTACTTC
v_gene: TRBV19
d_gene: -
j_gene: TRBJ2-7
abundance: many